What follows is one TCR beta chain and its context. Its antigen is unknown. These data originate in a study of cytomegalovirus exposure and HLA in healthy donors. General study results and limits: Common viral pathogens seemed to be connected with several of the most significant clusters, according to a later analysis. As was reported, the classifier diagnosed cytomegalovirus status with high specificity and sensitivity. HLA alleles were associated with some 17,000 TCR beta sequences in a later analysis at 0.05 false discovery rate. CMV serostatus was the sole immune exposure data available.

The PCR made use of 60 Vbeta and 13 Jbeta primers. Using immunoSEQ multiplex PCR, the repertoire was profiled, and TCRdb retains in-frame clones only, with some absent. Seen here are some 270,000 clones, around 80% observed once, and the top ten hold about 0.28%. The receptor comes from a girl aged 2 to 10 in good health and CMV-seronegative. The sequenced sample was PBMCs.

CDR3 sequence: CASSYSGGGWETQYF. In DNA form, the CDR3 reads TGTGCCAGCAGTTACTCGGGGGGGGGATGGGAGACCCAGTACTTC. V gene TRBV6-5 combines with J gene TRBJ2-5; 7 positions agree with TRBD2. V lost 0 bases, J lost 5 bases, and 6 bases stayed unmatched. Germline CDR1 and CDR2: MNHEY and SVGAGI. This CDR3 comprises 15 residues.